These 26 T cell receptor beta chains were sequenced from one sample in a study of T cell repertoires in cytomegalovirus infection. TCRdb re-derived calls from the reads in MiXCR, one entry per CDR3 protein. The table records approximately 730,000 distinct CDR3 sequences, roughly 28% of them present only once. These receptors are not linked to any known antigen. The sequenced sample was cultured CD8+ T cells from PBMCs, obtained from culture after CMV antigen stimulation. Source of these receptors: a human donor in good health (CMV status not recorded). Some clones in this sample may be carry-over from other donors' samples.

This clonotype occurred a few times. The chain uses TRBV20-1 and TRBJ1-1; D not certain. The CDR3 covers 14 residues. Germline assignment: CDR1 DFQATT and CDR2 SNEGSKA (reference sequence). The V end lost 2 bases, the J end lost 0 bases, and 10 bases lay between the germline ends. In nucleotides, the CDR3 is TGCAGTGCTAGACCGGTCGAGATGAACACTGAAGCTTTCTTT. This sequence encodes CSARPVEMNTEAFF.

The sample holds many counts of this clonotype. The chain couples TRBV7-8 to TRBJ1-3, with a possible D match to TRBD1 (5 bases). This CDR3 spans 15 amino acids. V dropped 2 bases and J dropped 2 bases, with 10 bases sitting between them. The germline gives CDR1 SGHVS, CDR2 FQNEAQ. For the CDR3, the DNA is TGTGCCAGCAGCTTATCCGGGACGGCTGGAAACACCATATATTTT. It yields the protein CASSLSGTAGNTIYF.

Regarding this clonotype: Mismatch with germline at one junction end may stem from a read error. J is TRBJ1-3 and V is TRBV12-3 or TRBV12-4; D not certain. This CDR3 contains 15 residues. Written as DNA, the CDR3 is TGTGCCCGCAGCCTCGGGTCCTTCTCTGGAAACACCATATATTTT. It specifies CARSLGSFSGNTIYF.

This clonotype was seen only a few times. The chain has TRBV11-1 and TRBJ2-3; the D is unclear. The CDR3 has 18 residues. Germline V lookup: CDR1 SGHAT, CDR2 FQDESV (reference sequence). V gave up 4 bases and J gave up 1 base, with 21 bases separating them. CDR3 in DNA: TGTGCCAGCAGCTCTGGTTCTGGAAGTTTAGTAGGCACAGATACGCAGTATTTT. Its protein product is CASSSGSGSLVGTDTQYF.

This clonotype was detected many times. The chain has TRBV28 and TRBJ2-7; 9 bases match TRBD1. The CDR3 contains 14 residues. Germline V gene data show CDR1 as MDHEN and CDR2 as SYDVKM. V gave up 5 bases and J gave up 4 bases; unmatched junction bases: 6. CDR3 residues: CASSTLTGGYEQYV. CDR3 DNA sequence: TGTGCCAGCAGTACCCTGACAGGGGGATACGAGCAGTACGTC.

This clonotype appeared many times. One junction end does not reproduce the germline sequence, and a read error may be involved. The chain joins TRBV12-3 or TRBV12-4 to TRBJ1-1; tentative D call: TRBD1 (5 bases). The CDR3 sequence is 11 residues long. The CDR3: CASSLDSEAFF. CDR3 DNA sequence: TGTGCCAGCAGCTTAGACAGTGAAGCTTTCTTT.

This chain's CDR3 is CASTLFRTESSNQPQHF. CDR3 sequence (DNA): TGTGCCAGTACCCTTTTTCGGACAGAGAGTTCCAATCAGCCCCAGCATTTT. The chain has TRBV19 and TRBJ1-5; D may be TRBD1 (6 bases). V dropped 7 bases and J dropped 3 bases, with 22 bases sitting between them. Germline V gene lookup returns CDR1 LNHDA and CDR2 SQIVND (reference sequence). This CDR3 contains 17 residues.

This clonotype was picked up a small number of times. The V and J genes are TRBV7-6 and TRBJ2-3; perhaps TRBD2 as D (5 bases). Trimming cost V 2 bases and J 1 base, with 7 bases left between them. CDR3 length: 14 amino acids. Germline-derived CDR1 and CDR2 are SGHVS and FNYEAQ. CDR3 nucleotide sequence: TGTGCCAGCAGCTTATATAGCGGCACAGATACGCAGTATTTT. Its translation: CASSLYSGTDTQYF.

This clonotype was seen more than once but under ten times. The V and J genes are TRBV12-3 or TRBV12-4 and TRBJ1-1, with unresolved D. V was clipped by 5 bases and J by 4 bases, with 5 bases between them. The CDR3 is made up of 11 amino acids. The CDR3 loop reads CASSPVTEAFF. Written as DNA, the CDR3 is TGTGCCAGCAGTCCGGTCACTGAAGCTTTCTTT.

The chain is built from TRBV3-1 and TRBJ1-4, with D uncertain. Trimming shortened V by 2 bases and J by 6 bases, and 7 bases separated the two germline ends. This CDR3 is 13 amino acids long. The V gene's germline CDR1 is LGHDT and CDR2 YNNKEL (reference sequence). The CDR3 sequence: CASSQSGDEKLFF. In DNA form, the CDR3 reads TGTGCCAGCAGCCAATCCGGGGATGAAAAACTGTTTTTT.

For this clonotype: At one end, the junction sequence differs from germline, possibly due to a read error. The chain has TRBV6-2 or TRBV6-3 and TRBJ1-1; D remains ambiguous. The length of the CDR3 is 12 residues. CDR1 MNHEY and CDR2 SVGEGT come from the germline V gene. The CDR3 nucleotides are TGTGCCAGCGGTTACATGAACACTGAAGCTTTCTTT. Its protein is CASGYMNTEAFF.

This clonotype was seen a handful of times. This sequence joins TRBV27 and TRBJ1-2; D not resolved. V was clipped by 5 bases and J by 7 bases, with 14 bases between them. The CDR3 sequence is 13 residues long. CDR1 is MNHEY and CDR2 is SMNVEV in the germline V gene (reference sequence). CDR3 protein: CASSPPGEIGYTF. CDR3 sequence (DNA): TGTGCCAGCAGTCCCCCTGGGGAAATTGGCTACACCTTC.

This clonotype turned up a few times. This chain connects TRBV12-3 or TRBV12-4 to TRBJ2-5, with D tentatively TRBD2 (6 bases). Trimming removed 3 bases from V and 9 bases from J, with 8 bases in between. This CDR3 contains 11 residues. The CDR3 DNA follows: TGTGCCAGCAGTTTCGGGAGAGCCCAGTACTTC. Residues: CASSFGRAQYF.

This clonotype was observed at least ten times. The V gene is TRBV7-6, the J gene TRBJ1-1; maybe TRBD1 (5 bases). Trimming cost V 5 bases and J 3 bases, with 7 bases left between them. Germline lookup yields CDR1 SGHVS and CDR2 FNYEAQ. The CDR3 covers 12 residues. CDR3: CASSPTDTEAFF. In nucleotides, the CDR3 is TGTGCCAGCAGCCCGACAGACACTGAAGCTTTCTTT.

The chain couples TRBV12-3 or TRBV12-4 to TRBJ2-3; tentatively, D is TRBD2 (5 bases). Trimming left V 6 bases short and J 0 bases short, with 13 bases between. CDR3 size: 15 residues. CDR3 DNA sequence: TGTGCCAGCAGCTTAATGGAGGCGAGCACAGATACGCAGTATTTT. Its translation: CASSLMEASTDTQYF.

There are a few counts of this clonotype. The V gene is TRBV6-2 or TRBV6-3, the J gene TRBJ2-1, with D perhaps matching TRBD1 or TRBD2 (6 bases each). The CDR3 is 13 amino acids. The V and J ends lost 5 bases and 9 bases respectively, with 14 bases between them. Germline lookup yields CDR1 MNHEY and CDR2 SVGEGT. In DNA form, the CDR3 reads TGTGCCAGCAGTCCCCCTGGGGGGCTTGAGCAGTTCTTC. Translating it yields CASSPPGGLEQFF.

This clonotype was observed once. The chain is built from TRBV20-1 and TRBJ1-2; 10 positions match TRBD1. Germline CDR1 is DFQATT and CDR2 is SNEGSKA (reference sequence). V was pared by 4 bases and J by 2 bases, with 4 bases of the junction left unmatched. The CDR3 contains 14 residues. CDR3 coding DNA: TGCAGTGCTACGACGGGACAGGGGAACTATGGCTACACCTTC. It encodes CSATTGQGNYGYTF.

This clonotype was seen more than once but under ten times. The chain recombines TRBV3-1 with TRBJ2-7; 8 bases agree with TRBD1. The CDR3 is made up of 15 amino acids. The germline CDR1 and CDR2 sequences are LGHDT and YNNKEL (reference sequence). V dropped 0 bases and J dropped 4; count of bases not matched to a gene: 5. CDR3 coding DNA: TGTGCCAGCAGCCAAGATCGGGACAGGAGATACGAGCAGTACTTC. Residues: CASSQDRDRRYEQYF.

This clonotype occurred many times. This rearrangement joins TRBV7-2 to TRBJ2-4, with a tentative D call TRBD2 (7 bases). This CDR3 has 17 residues. Trimming shortened V by 5 bases and J by 1 base, and 18 bases separated the two germline ends. Per germline, CDR1 SGHTA and CDR2 FQGNSA. In DNA form, the CDR3 reads TGTGCCAGCAGCCCCGAGGGGGGGATAGGGGCCAAAAACATTCAGTACTTC. It yields the protein CASSPEGGIGAKNIQYF. The entire variable domain, with the rest obtained from reference TRBV7-2 and TRBJ2-4, is as follows: GAGVSQSPSNKVTEKGKDVELRCDPISGHTALYWYRQSLGQGLEFLIYFQGNSAPDKSGLPSDRFSAERTGGSVSTLTIQRTQQEDSAVYLCASSPEGGIGAKNIQYFGAGTRLSVL.

This clonotype was recorded at least ten times. The V call is TRBV9, the J call TRBJ1-2; D gene unclear. Germline V gene data show CDR1 as SGDLS and CDR2 as YYNGEE. This CDR3 contains 11 residues. V lost 4 bases, J lost 6 bases, and 7 bases lay in between. The CDR3 loop is CASSLSHGYTF. The DNA for the CDR3 is TGTGCCAGCAGCCTATCGCATGGCTACACCTTC.

The genes are TRBV15 and TRBJ1-1, with no clear D. V was clipped by 0 bases and J by 0 bases, with 11 bases between them. CDR3 length: 16 residues. The germline CDR1 and CDR2 sequences are LNHNV and YYDKDF (reference sequence). The CDR3, as DNA: TGTGCCACCAGCAGAGATCTAGGCAGGATGAACACTGAAGCTTTCTTT. It translates to CATSRDLGRMNTEAFF.

The chain combines TRBV12-3 or TRBV12-4 with TRBJ2-2; tentatively, D is TRBD2 (5 bases). V was trimmed by 10 bases and J by 2 bases, leaving 29 bases between them. The CDR3 is 19 amino acids. CDR3 DNA: TGTGCCACCATCACTTCCGGGTCCTATGTTCGGACTAACACCGGGGAGCTGTTTTTT. It yields the protein CATITSGSYVRTNTGELFF.

The CDR3 here is CATSDHRVSQETQYF. CDR3 nucleotides: TGTGCCACCAGTGACCACAGGGTCTCCCAAGAGACCCAGTACTTC. The V and J genes are TRBV24-1 and TRBJ2-5, with D maybe TRBD1 (6 bases). Germline CDR1 reads KGHDR; CDR2 reads SFDVKD. There are 15 residues in the CDR3. Trimming left V 4 bases short and J 1 base short, with 12 bases between.

The rearrangement joins TRBV7-9 to TRBJ2-1; TRBD2 matches at 7 bases. The CDR3 extends over 16 amino acids. Per the germline V gene, CDR1 is SEHNR and CDR2 is FQNEAQ (reference sequence). Losses at the gene ends were 1 base for V and 8 bases for J; bases not matched to a gene: 11. CDR3 in DNA: TGTGCCAGCAGCTTAGTGCCTAGCGGTCTTTCTGATGAGCAGTTCTTC. Residues: CASSLVPSGLSDEQFF.

Comments on this clonotype: The conserved phenylalanine or tryptophan normally closing the CDR3 is absent here, so this likely arose from a read error. It is unclear where the CDR3 begins or ends on the DNA, so no DNA is shown, and the CDR3 is as TCRdb lists it. V gene TRBV7-4 combines with J gene TRBJ2-1; the D segment call TRBD1 is taken from the table without a DNA check. The length of the CDR3 is 10 amino acids, counting both ends. Germline lookup yields CDR1 SGHVT and CDR2 SQSDAQ. The CDR3 here is CASSLDTGRV.

In DNA, the CDR3 is TGTGCCAGCAGCGTAGGCTACGGACACTCCTACAATGAGCAGTTCTTC. It encodes CASSVGYGHSYNEQFF. The J gene is TRBJ2-1, the V gene TRBV9; TRBD1 might be the D (5 bases). This CDR3 has 16 amino acids. Trimming left V 0 bases short and J 0 bases short, with 10 bases between. The germline V gene has CDR1 SGDLS and CDR2 YYNGEE. The variable domain in full, with the rest retrieved from reference TRBV9 and TRBJ2-1, is DSGVTQTPKHLITATGQRVTLRCSPRSGDLSVYWYQQSLDQGLQFLIQYYNGEERAKGNILERFSAQQFPDLHSELNLSSLELGDSALYFCASSVGYGHSYNEQFFGPGTRLTVL.